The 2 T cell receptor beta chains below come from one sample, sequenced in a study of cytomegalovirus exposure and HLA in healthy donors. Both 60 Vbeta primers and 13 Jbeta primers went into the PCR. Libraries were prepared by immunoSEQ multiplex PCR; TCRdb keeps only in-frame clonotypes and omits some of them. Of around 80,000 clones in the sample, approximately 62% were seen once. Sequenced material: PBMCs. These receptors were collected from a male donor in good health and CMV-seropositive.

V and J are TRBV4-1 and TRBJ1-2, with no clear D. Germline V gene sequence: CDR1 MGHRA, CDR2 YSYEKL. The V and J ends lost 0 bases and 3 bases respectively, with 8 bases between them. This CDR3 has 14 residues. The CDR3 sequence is CASSQEEGYYGYTF. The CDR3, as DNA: TGCGCCAGCAGCCAAGAAGAGGGATACTATGGCTACACCTTC.

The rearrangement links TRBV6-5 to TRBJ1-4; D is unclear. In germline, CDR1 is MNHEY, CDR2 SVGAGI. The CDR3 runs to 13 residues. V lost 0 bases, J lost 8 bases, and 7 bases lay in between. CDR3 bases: TGTGCCAGCAGTTACTCTCACGGGGAAAAACTGTTTTTT. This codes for CASSYSHGEKLFF.